The rows below give T cell receptor beta chains drawn from one sample of a study of cytotoxic CD8 clonotypes in ibrutinib-treated CLL. Some clones are missing from TCRdb's copy, which holds only in-frame ones; the method was immunoSEQ multiplex PCR. The sample lists some 310,000 clones, roughly 80% occurring once. The source material was PBMCs, sampled before ibrutinib treatment. The receptor source for this set is a human donor with chronic lymphocytic leukemia. Both conserved end residues are part of each CDR3. The D gene is left open where the match is weak. Clone size, where shown, is once, few, many, or a class for clones that have expanded.

TRBJ2-2 NA NA TRBV4-3 TGCGCCAGCAGCCGAGAAACCGGGGAGCTGTTTTTT CASSRETGELFF
TRBJ2-2 NA TRBD2 TRBV5-4 TGTGCCAGCAGACTAGCGGGAGGGCCCACCGGGGAGCTGTTTTTT CASRLAGGPTGELFF
TRBJ2-3 NA NA TRBV11-2 TGTGCCAGCAGCTTAGTTTTGACAGATACGCAGTATTTT CASSLVLTDTQYF
TRBJ1-2 few TRBD1 TRBV27 TGTGCCAGCAGTCCAACCCCGACAGGGAACTATGGCTACACCTTC CASSPTPTGNYGYTF
TRBJ2-7 once TRBD2 TRBV5-1 TGCGCCAGCAGCAGAAATAGCGGGAGGGCCGAAGAGCAGTACTTC CASSRNSGRAEEQYF
TRBJ1-2 NA NA TRBV5-1 TGCGCCAGCAGCTTGGCCGGGGCGGGGATGGAGCTTGGCTACACCTTC CASSLAGAGMELGYTF
TRBJ2-2 NA NA TRBV9 TGTGCCAGCAGCGTCGGACGGACCGGGGAGCTGTTTTTT CASSVGRTGELFF
TRBJ2-1 NA TRBD2 TRBV6-4 TGTGCCAGCAGTCCACTAGCGGGAGGGTACGAGCAGTTCTTC CASSPLAGGYEQFF
TRBJ2-3 NA TRBD1 TRBV27 TGTGCCAGCACCCGCAGGGGGACAGATACGCAGTATTTT CASTRRGTDTQYF
TRBJ2-1 NA NA TRBV28 TGTGCCAGCAGTTTACCCCAGGGGAATTACAATGAGCAGTTCTTC CASSLPQGNYNEQFF
TRBJ1-3 few NA TRBV28 TGTGCCAGCACCTCGACAGAGACAGGAAACACCATATATTTT CASTSTETGNTIYF
TRBJ2-3 NA NA TRBV23-1 TGCGCCAGCAGCCGAGGACTACCCACAGATACGCAGTATTTT CASSRGLPTDTQYF
TRBJ2-5 NA NA TRBV5-4 TGTGCCAGCAGCTTGGCCGAGACCCAGTACTTC CASSLAETQYF
TRBJ2-7 few NA TRBV18 TGTGCCAGCTCACCTGGAACCGGGACAAGAAAATCCTACGAGCAGTACTTC CASSPGTGTRKSYEQYF